This entry is about one T cell receptor beta chain. This specimen comes from a study of technical replicates of blood from a few donors. Profiling relied on immunoSEQ multiplex PCR, and the TCRdb table lists in-frame clones only, not all of them. The sample contains roughly 50,000 clones, around 95% of which appear only once. Germline lookup yields CDR1 MNHEY and CDR2 SVGAGI. CDR3 length: 16 residues. V was pared by 0 bases and J by 8 bases, with 8 bases of the junction left unmatched. Sample: PBMCs. The clonotype was recovered from a human donor in good health. Some clones in this sample may be carry-over from other donors' samples. V usage is TRBV6-5 and J usage is TRBJ2-2, with 8 bases lining up with TRBD1. The DNA for the CDR3 is TGTGCCAGCAGTTACTCGAGTTGGACAGGGAGTGGGGAGCTGTTTTTT. It encodes CASSYSSWTGSGELFF.